This T cell receptor beta chain was captured in a study of identifying expanded T cells in peripheral blood. The data were produced by immunoSEQ multiplex PCR, yet TCRdb's version contains in-frame clones alone and is incomplete. The table has approximately 50,000 clones, roughly 82% seen once; the top ten hold 11% to 15%. Germline CDR1 reads MNHNS; CDR2 reads SASEGT. The CDR3 runs 17 residues. V shed 4 bases and J shed 0 bases, with 16 bases lying between them. The sample was blood. This sequence originates from a person aged 18 to 75 in good health. The chain has TRBV6-1 and TRBJ1-5; possible D gene TRBD1, 6 bases. CDR3 protein: CASSVDGRGISNQPQHF. CDR3 coding DNA: TGTGCCAGCAGTGTGGACGGGAGGGGGATTAGCAATCAGCCCCAGCATTTT.